This TCR beta chain was captured by sequencing in a study of cytomegalovirus exposure and HLA in healthy donors. Germline assignment: CDR1 SGHTA and CDR2 FQGTGA. The J segment lost 0 bases and the V segment lost 5 bases, leaving 7 bases of the junction unmatched. The CDR3 has 15 amino acids. In the PCR, 60 Vbeta and 13 Jbeta primers were used. Measured with immunoSEQ multiplex PCR; TCRdb has only the in-frame clones, and not every one. This sample's table has around 140,000 clones. This receptor was obtained from a man aged 18 to 30 in good health and CMV-seronegative. Sequencing input: PBMCs. The rearrangement links TRBV7-3 to TRBJ2-7, with TRBD1 matching over 7 bases. The CDR3: CASSPEGASSYEQYF. The CDR3 bases are TGTGCCAGCAGCCCCGAGGGGGCCAGCTCCTACGAGCAGTACTTC.